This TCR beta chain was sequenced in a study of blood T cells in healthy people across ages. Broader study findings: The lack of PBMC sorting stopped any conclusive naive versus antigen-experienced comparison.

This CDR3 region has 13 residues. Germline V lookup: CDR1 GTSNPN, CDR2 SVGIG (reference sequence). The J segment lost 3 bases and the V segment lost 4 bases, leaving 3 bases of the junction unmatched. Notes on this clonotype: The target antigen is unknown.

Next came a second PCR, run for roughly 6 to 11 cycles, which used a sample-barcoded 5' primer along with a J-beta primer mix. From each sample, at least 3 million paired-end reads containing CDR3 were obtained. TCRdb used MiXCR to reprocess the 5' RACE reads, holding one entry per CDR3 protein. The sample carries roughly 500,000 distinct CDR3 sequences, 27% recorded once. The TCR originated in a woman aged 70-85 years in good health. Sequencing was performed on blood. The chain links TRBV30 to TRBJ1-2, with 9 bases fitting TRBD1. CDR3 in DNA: TGTGCCTGGAACCGACAGGGGGACTATGGCTACACCTTC. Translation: CAWNRQGDYGYTF.